Each of the 3 T cell receptor beta chains below was sequenced from the same sample in a study of blood T cell repertoires in COVID-19. Sequenced by immunoSEQ multiplex PCR; TCRdb stores in-frame clones only, minus some. The sample lists 150,000 to 200,000 clones; 70% to 85% were seen once. The sample consisted of peripheral blood. The receptors were sampled from a woman of 80 years or more with acute or convalescent COVID-19.

The chain carries TRBV6-1 and TRBJ1-1, with TRBD1 as a possible D gene (6 bases). CDR1 MNHNS and CDR2 SASEGT come from the germline V gene. The CDR3 runs 14 residues. Trimming stripped 1 base from V and 4 bases from J, with 10 bases between. This CDR3 reads CASSEVRTVTEAFF. DNA of the CDR3: TGTGCCAGCAGTGAAGTGAGGACAGTCACTGAAGCTTTCTTT.

The chain carries TRBV2 and TRBJ1-6, with TRBD1 identical over 8 bases. Germline V CDR1 and CDR2: SNHLY, FYNNEI. CDR3 length: 14 residues. V shed 5 bases and J 6 bases; nucleotides not matched to a gene: 3. CDR3 in amino acids: CASSSDRGNSPLHF. The CDR3 coding sequence is TGTGCCAGCAGTTCCGACAGGGGTAATTCACCCCTCCACTTT.

This chain uses TRBV5-1 with TRBJ2-3; 9 bases agree with TRBD2. CDR1 and CDR2 (germline): SGHRS, YFSETQ. V lost 0 bases, J lost 6 bases, and 8 bases stayed unmatched. The CDR3 runs 16 residues. The CDR3 sequence: CASSLGFSGGRDTQYF. The CDR3 DNA sequence: TGCGCCAGCAGCTTGGGTTTTAGCGGGGGAAGGGATACGCAGTATTTT. The complete variable domain, with remaining parts taken from reference TRBV5-1 and TRBJ2-3, reads KAGVTQTPRYLIKTRGQQVTLSCSPISGHRSVSWYQQTPGQGLQFLFEYFSETQRNKGNFPGRFSGRQFSNSRSEMNVSTLELGDSALYLCASSLGFSGGRDTQYFGPGTRLTVL.